Sequencing of this TCR beta chain was carried out in a study of control samples from healthy donors and cancer patients. The CDR3 totals 14 residues. Germline assignment: CDR1 ENHRY and CDR2 SYGVKD. The V and J ends lost 8 bases and 4 bases respectively, with 15 bases between them. Using immunoSEQ multiplex PCR, the repertoire was profiled, and TCRdb retains in-frame clones only, with some absent. The sample totals some 190,000 clones. Sequences were obtained from blood. The clonotype originates from a woman aged 30 to 39 in good health. This chain connects TRBV10-3 to TRBJ2-1; weak D call: TRBD2 (7 bases). CDR3 DNA sequence: TGTGCCATCGAAGAGGGGGGGCGTTACAATGAGCAGTTCTTC. Protein: CAIEEGGRYNEQFF.